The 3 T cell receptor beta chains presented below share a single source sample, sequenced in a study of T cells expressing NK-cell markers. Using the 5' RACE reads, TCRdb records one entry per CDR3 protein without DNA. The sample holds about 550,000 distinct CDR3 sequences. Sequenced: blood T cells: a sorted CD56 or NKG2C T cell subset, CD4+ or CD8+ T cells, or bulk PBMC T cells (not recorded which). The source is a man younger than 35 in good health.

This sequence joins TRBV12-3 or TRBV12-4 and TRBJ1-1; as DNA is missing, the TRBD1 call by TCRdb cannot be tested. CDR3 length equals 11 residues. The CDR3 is CASRQGTEAFF.

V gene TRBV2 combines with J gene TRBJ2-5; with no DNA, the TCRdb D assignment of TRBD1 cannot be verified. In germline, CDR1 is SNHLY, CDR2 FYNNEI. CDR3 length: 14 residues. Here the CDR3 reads CASSGQGAGETQYF.

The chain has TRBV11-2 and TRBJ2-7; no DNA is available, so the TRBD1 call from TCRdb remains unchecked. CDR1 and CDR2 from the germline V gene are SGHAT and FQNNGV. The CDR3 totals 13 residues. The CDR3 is CASSLAGVPEQYF.